This T cell receptor (beta chain) came from a study of regulatory T cells in long-lasting Graves disease. Construction of TCR beta libraries relied on iRepertoire HTBI primers and on Arm-PCR targeting CDR3 regions. TCRdb re-called the multiplex PCR reads with MiXCR, one entry per CDR3 protein. The repertoire consists of over 350,000 distinct CDR3 sequences, with 14% occurring once and the leading ten covering roughly 18%. With 2 bases removed from V and 1 base from J, the gap between germline ends came to 9 bases. Germline lookup yields CDR1 KGHSH and CDR2 LQKENI. The CDR3 consists of 14 residues. Time point here: newly diagnosed GD, antithyroid drugs for less than 3 months. Scientists built the TCR library using RNA that was extracted from PBMCs. Diagnosing Graves' disease relied on the American Thyroid Association guidelines. Another study also made use of these data, one on T cells in Graves' hyperthyroidism and ophthalmopathy. That source adds: Researchers ran a first-round RT-PCR on the TCR CDR3 using the HTBI primer set.

The chain has TRBV18 and TRBJ2-7; no reliable D call. Sequencing used peripheral blood mononuclear cells (PBMCs), obtained at new diagnosis, from a patient treated with antithyroid drugs. This receptor was taken from a woman aged 50 to 65 with Graves disease. The CDR3 bases are TGTGCCAGCTCACCAGCGCAGGAATCCTACGAGCAGTACTTC. The encoded protein is CASSPAQESYEQYF.